This T cell receptor (beta chain) was retrieved from a study of CD8+ T cells in alopecia areata. As the sequencing template, cDNA was produced by extracting RNA and reverse transcribing it. Data came from immunoSEQ multiplex PCR; TCRdb stores just in-frame clones and leaves some out. The profile shows some 130,000 clones, roughly 50% of them singletons. This CDR3 is 14 amino acids long. From germline, CDR1 is SGHDN and CDR2 FVKESK. The V segment lost 1 base and the J segment 11 bases; nucleotides outside the gene matches: 6. The receptor was derived from a human donor with alopecia areata. The chain carries TRBV14 and TRBJ2-1, with TRBD1 identical over 9 bases. This specimen was CD4+ T cells sorted from blood, taken at week 0. The CDR3 DNA follows: TGTGCCAGCAGCCAAGTGATAGGACAGGGGAAGCAGTTCTTC. It is translated as CASSQVIGQGKQFF. The full variable domain, rest sourced from reference TRBV14 and TRBJ2-1, is EAGVTQFPSHSVIEKGQTVTLRCDPISGHDNLYWYRRVMGKEIKFLLHFVKESKQDESGMPNNRFLAERTGGTYSTLKVQPAELEDSGVYFCASSQVIGQGKQFFGPGTRLTVL.